This TCR beta chain was sequenced for a study of Tregs in tolerant kidney transplant recipients. This clone came up a few times. No conserved phenylalanine or tryptophan ends this CDR3, so it is likely a read error. Because the CDR3's place on the DNA is in doubt, the DNA is left out and the CDR3 is given as listed by TCRdb. The data were produced by immunoSEQ multiplex PCR, yet TCRdb's version contains in-frame clones alone and is incomplete. The table lists some 80,000 clones, more than 95% of them singletons. The CDR3 is 13 amino acids in total, end residues counted. CDR1 and CDR2 (germline): SGHNT, YYREEE (reference sequence).

The material was CD4+ T cells from blood, obtained before the transplant. This TCR came from a human donor who received a combined kidney and bone marrow transplant. V gene TRBV5-4 combines with J gene TRBJ1-1; no check of the table's D call, TRBD1, against the DNA was made. Here the CDR3 reads CASSFDRGPANGI.